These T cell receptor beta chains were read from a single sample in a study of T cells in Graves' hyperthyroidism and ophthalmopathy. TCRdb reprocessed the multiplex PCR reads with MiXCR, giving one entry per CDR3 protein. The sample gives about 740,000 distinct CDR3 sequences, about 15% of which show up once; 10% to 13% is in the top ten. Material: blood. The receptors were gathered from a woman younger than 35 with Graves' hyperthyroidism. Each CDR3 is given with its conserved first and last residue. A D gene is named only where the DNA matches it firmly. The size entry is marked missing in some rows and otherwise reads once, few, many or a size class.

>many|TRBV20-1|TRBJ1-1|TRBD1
TGCAGTGCTAGTCCGGACAGGGCTCCCAAAGCTTTCTTT
CSASPDRAPKAFF
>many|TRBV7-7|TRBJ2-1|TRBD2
TGTGCCAGCAGCCGCGATAGCGGGACCGCTGCGCAGTTCTTC
CASSRDSGTAAQFF
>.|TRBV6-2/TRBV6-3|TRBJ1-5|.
TGTGCCAGCAGTTACAGGGGTCAGGGTAGCAATCAGCCCCAGCATTTT
CASSYRGQGSNQPQHF
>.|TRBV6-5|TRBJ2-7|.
TGTGCCAGCAGTTACAATTCGGCCACCTACGAGCAGTACTTC
CASSYNSATYEQYF
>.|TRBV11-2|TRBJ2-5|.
TGTGCCAGCAGCCCCCCTTGGGGGGAGGAGACCCAGTACTTC
CASSPPWGEETQYF
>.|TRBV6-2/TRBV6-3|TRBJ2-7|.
TGTGCCAGCAGTTCCGCCGGACTGGACGGATCCTACGAGCAGTACTTC
CASSSAGLDGSYEQYF
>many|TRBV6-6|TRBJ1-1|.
TGTGCCAGCAGTTATTCCGCCCTGAACACTGAAGCTTTCTTT
CASSYSALNTEAFF
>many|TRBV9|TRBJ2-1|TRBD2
TGTGCCAGCAGCGCCGGGGCTAGCGGGAGTCATGAGCAGTTCTTC
CASSAGASGSHEQFF
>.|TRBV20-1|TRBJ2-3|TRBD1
TGCAGTGCTCCGGGACAGGGCCCAAAGACGCAGTATTTT
CSAPGQGPKTQYF
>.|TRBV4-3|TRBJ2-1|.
TGCGCCAGCAGCCAAGATTTGGTACTAGTCTACAATGAGCAGTTCTTC
CASSQDLVLVYNEQFF
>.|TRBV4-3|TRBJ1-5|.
TGCGCCAGCAGCCAAGACTTCCGTCAGATCAATCAGCCCCAGCATTTT
CASSQDFRQINQPQHF
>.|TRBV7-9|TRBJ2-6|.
TGTGCCAGCAGCTCCCAGCAGACTGGGGCCAACGTCCTGACTTTC
CASSSQQTGANVLTF
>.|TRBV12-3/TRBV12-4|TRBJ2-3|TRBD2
TGTGCCAGCAGTTTCGTTTACAGTCGAACCCCTGGACTAGCGGGAGGCACAGATACGCAGTATTTT
CASSFVYSRTPGLAGGTDTQYF
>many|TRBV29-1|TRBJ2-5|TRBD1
TGCAGCGTTAACATGCAGCCGGGACAGGGGGCCGAAGAGACCCAGTACTTC
CSVNMQPGQGAEETQYF
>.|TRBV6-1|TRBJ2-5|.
TGTGCCAGCAGTGAGGTCTCAGCTGCTTACCAAGAGACCCAGTACTTC
CASSEVSAAYQETQYF
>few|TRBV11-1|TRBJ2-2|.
TGTGCCAGCAGCTTCGGTCTGGGATCCGGGGAGCTGTTTTTT
CASSFGLGSGELFF
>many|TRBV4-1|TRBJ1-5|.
TGCGCCAGCAGCCCGCCCTCGGCGTCGCCCCAGCATTTT
CASSPPSASPQHF
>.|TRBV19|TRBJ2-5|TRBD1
TGTGCCAGTAGTTCTCGACAGGGAACCCCAGAGACCCAGTACTTC
CASSSRQGTPETQYF
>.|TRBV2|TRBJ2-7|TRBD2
TGTGCCAGCAGTCTGGGACTACCCTATAGCCCCTACGAGCAGTACTTC
CASSLGLPYSPYEQYF
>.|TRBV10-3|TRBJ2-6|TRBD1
TGTGCCATCAGTTCTACGACAGGGGCCAGCTCTGGGGCCAACGTCCTGACTTTC
CAISSTTGASSGANVLTF
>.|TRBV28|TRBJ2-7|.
TGTGCCAGCAGTTTACTCGGGGAAACCTACGAGCAGTACTTC
CASSLLGETYEQYF
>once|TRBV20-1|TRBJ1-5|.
TGCAGTGTTCCAGGGAGCGATCAGCCCCAGCATTTT
CSVPGSDQPQHF
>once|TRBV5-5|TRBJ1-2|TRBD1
TGTGCCAGCAGCTTATCGGGACAGGTGTCGAAACGCTATGGCTACACCTTC
CASSLSGQVSKRYGYTF
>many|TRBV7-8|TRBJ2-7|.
TGTGCCAGCACCGACCCTAGCGCTCCTCCCTACGAGCAGTACTTC
CASTDPSAPPYEQYF
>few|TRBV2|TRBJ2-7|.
TGTGCCAGCAGTGGTAAGGGACACTTGGCCTACGAGCAGTACTTC
CASSGKGHLAYEQYF
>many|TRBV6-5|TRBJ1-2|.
TGTGCCAGCAGTTACGACCGGTTTAACTATGGCTACACCTTC
CASSYDRFNYGYTF
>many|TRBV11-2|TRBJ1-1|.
TGTGCCAGCAGCTTAAGAGGGGCCAAGGGCGGGATGAACACTGAAGCTTTCTTT
CASSLRGAKGGMNTEAFF
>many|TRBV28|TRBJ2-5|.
TGTGCCAGCAGTTTGAGGAAACCAACAGAGACCCAGTACTTC
CASSLRKPTETQYF
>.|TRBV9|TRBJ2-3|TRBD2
TGTGCCAGCAGCCGTAGCGGGGGGGTAGATACGCAGTATTTT
CASSRSGGVDTQYF
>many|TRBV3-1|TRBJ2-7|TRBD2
TGTGCCAGCACCGGGGGCAGCTTAGCGGGAGTGCCCTACGAGCAGTACTTC
CASTGGSLAGVPYEQYF
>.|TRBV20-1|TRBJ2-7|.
TGCAGTGCTAGTGGGGACACGGGTCGGTACGAGCAGTACTTC
CSASGDTGRYEQYF